The 23 T cell receptor beta chains in this list originate from one sample, sequenced in a study of shared clonotypes between healthy human individuals. Naivety among CD8 cells was defined by CD45RO negativity and positive CCR7 selection, thereby excluding terminally differentiated effector memory CD45RA+ cells. TCRdb keeps only in-frame clones here, not all; method: immunoSEQ multiplex PCR. Among some 600,000 clones listed, 90% to 97% were seen once. The sequencing input was naive CD8+ T cells sorted from blood. The receptor source for this set is a woman in her twenties or thirties in good health.

This chain uses TRBV4-1 with TRBJ2-2, with 8 bases lining up with TRBD1. Germline V CDR1 and CDR2: MGHRA, YSYEKL. This CDR3 has 15 amino acids. The ends lost 5 bases at V and 5 bases at J; junction bases unmatched: 7. The CDR3 DNA reads as TGCGCCAGCAGCGCTTCAGGGGGCGCAACCGGGGAGCTGTTTTTT. As protein: CASSASGGATGELFF.

The V call is TRBV5-6, the J call TRBJ2-4, with no clear D. V shed 4 bases and J shed 5 bases, with 10 bases lying between them. CDR1 and CDR2 (germline): SGHDT, YYEEEE. The CDR3 length is 13 residues. The CDR3 coding sequence is TGTGCCAGCAGCCTCTTCCTTGAAAACATTCAGTACTTC. This gives the protein CASSLFLENIQYF.

This chain links TRBV30 with TRBJ2-6; D not resolved. The ends were cut back, 1 base at V and 0 bases at J, with 22 bases in the middle. Germline V gene data show CDR1 as GTSNPN and CDR2 as SVGIG (reference sequence). The length of the CDR3 is 20 residues. CDR3 bases: TGTGCCTGGAGTGATAAGGTTTTTCAGCCTGACCACTCTGGGGCCAACGTCCTGACTTTC. It encodes CAWSDKVFQPDHSGANVLTF. Together with reference TRBV30 and TRBJ2-6, the CDR3 gives the full variable domain: SQTIHQWPATLVQPVGSPLSLECTVEGTSNPNLYWYRQAAGRGLQLLFYSVGIGQISSEVPQNLSASRPQDRQFILSSKKLLLSDSGFYLCAWSDKVFQPDHSGANVLTFGAGSRLTVL.

The chain combines TRBV6-6 with TRBJ2-7; D gene uncertain. The CDR3 covers 13 residues. V lost 2 bases and J lost 2, with 7 bases in between. Germline V gives CDR1 MNHNY, CDR2 SVGAGI (reference sequence). The CDR3 protein is CASSYVGAYEQYF. The DNA for the CDR3 is TGTGCCAGCAGTTACGTTGGAGCCTACGAGCAGTACTTC.

The chain combines TRBV4-1 with TRBJ1-1; perhaps TRBD1 as D (6 bases). Trimming cost V 1 base and J 0 bases, with 12 bases left between them. The CDR3 extends over 16 amino acids. Germline loops: CDR1 MGHRA, CDR2 YSYEKL. The CDR3 loop is CASSQGRGGMNTEAFF. The CDR3 DNA reads as TGCGCCAGCAGCCAAGGGAGGGGGGGGATGAACACTGAAGCTTTCTTT.

J is TRBJ2-7 and V is TRBV9; D call uncertain. CDR3 length equals 13 residues. The germline CDR1 and CDR2 sequences are SGDLS and YYNGEE. The V gene lost 0 bases and the J gene lost 6 bases, with 10 bases spanning the gap. CDR3: CASSVDSTGEQYF. The CDR3 region has the DNA TGTGCCAGCAGCGTAGACAGTACGGGCGAGCAGTACTTC. Full variable domain (remainder filled in from reference TRBV9 and TRBJ2-7): DSGVTQTPKHLITATGQRVTLRCSPRSGDLSVYWYQQSLDQGLQFLIQYYNGEERAKGNILERFSAQQFPDLHSELNLSSLELGDSALYFCASSVDSTGEQYFGPGTRLTVT.

The gene calls are TRBV4-2 and TRBJ2-1, with 12 bases matching TRBD2. The CDR3 loop spans 18 amino acids. V lost 0 bases to trimming and J lost 0 bases; unmatched junction nucleotides: 3. Germline-derived CDR1 and CDR2 are LGHNA and YNFKEQ. The CDR3 coding sequence is TGTGCCAGCAGCCAAGAAGGACTAGCGGGGTTCTCCTACAATGAGCAGTTCTTC. As protein: CASSQEGLAGFSYNEQFF.

This clone was detected only once. V gene TRBV28 combines with J gene TRBJ1-6; D possibly corresponds to TRBD1 (5 bases). CDR3 length: 17 amino acids. The V end lost 5 bases, the J end lost 0 bases, and 14 bases lay between the germline ends. Germline V gene data show CDR1 as MDHEN and CDR2 as SYDVKM. For the CDR3, the DNA is TGTGCCAGCAGTCTCTTCGGGGACGGCTCCTATAATTCACCCCTCCACTTT. This translates into CASSLFGDGSYNSPLHF.

The rearrangement uses TRBV7-6 and TRBJ2-5; D assignment may be TRBD1 or TRBD2 (5 bases each). Near its end, the DNA agrees better with TRBJ2-7, so the J call may be wrong. This CDR3 is built from 13 residues. Germline V CDR1 and CDR2: SGHVS, FNYEAQ. As DNA, the CDR3 is TGTGCCAGCAGCCCCGGGACCGGCTACGAGCAGTACTTC. Translation gives CASSPGTGYEQYF.

The chain employs TRBV7-8 and TRBJ2-1; 8 bases align to TRBD2. The V gene's germline CDR1 is SGHVS and CDR2 FQNEAQ. The CDR3 runs 15 residues. The trim removed 0 bases at V and 8 bases at J, leaving 6 bases unmatched. CDR3 in DNA: TGTGCCAGCAGCTTAGCCTACGGACTAGCACATGAGCAGTTCTTC. Translated, it gives CASSLAYGLAHEQFF.

This rearrangement joins TRBV6-6 to TRBJ2-2; TRBD1 aligns across 7 bases. V lost 9 bases to trimming and J lost 4 bases; unmatched junction nucleotides: 5. CDR3 length: 13 residues. CDR1 is MNHNY, CDR2 SVGAGI, per germline (reference sequence). In nucleotides, the CDR3 is TGTGCCAGTAACAGGGGAGCCACCGGGGAGCTGTTTTTT. It codes for CASNRGATGELFF.

The V gene is TRBV7-9, the J gene TRBJ2-7; D call uncertain. The CDR3 length is 13 residues. The germline V and J ends were trimmed by 5 bases and 2 bases, with 10 bases remaining between them. In germline, CDR1 is SEHNR, CDR2 FQNEAQ (reference sequence). CDR3 region: CASSQQNPYEQYF. In nucleotides, the CDR3 is TGTGCCAGCAGCCAACAAAATCCCTACGAGCAGTACTTC.

The genes are TRBV6-1 and TRBJ2-7; perhaps TRBD1 as D (6 bases). Germline CDR1 and CDR2: MNHNS and SASEGT. V shed 8 bases and J shed 4 bases, with 15 bases lying between them. The CDR3 sequence is 13 residues long. The CDR3 is CASSWGTRYEQYF. The CDR3 DNA reads TGTGCCAGCTCCTGGGGGACACGGTACGAGCAGTACTTC.

Details on this clone: Other DNA sequences in the same sample also yield this CDR3. The gene calls are TRBV14 and TRBJ2-5; D uncertain. The ends were cut back, 2 bases at V and 0 bases at J, with 1 base in the middle. Germline values: CDR1 SGHDN, CDR2 FVKESK. The CDR3 is made up of 12 amino acids. CDR3 DNA: TGTGCCAGCAGCCAATACCAAGAGACCCAGTACTTC. It is translated as CASSQYQETQYF.

The chain couples TRBV28 to TRBJ2-7; D possibly corresponds to TRBD1 (5 bases). The germline CDR1 and CDR2 sequences are MDHEN and SYDVKM. V was pared by 5 bases and J by 3 bases, with 17 bases between. The CDR3 extends over 15 amino acids. The CDR3 region has the DNA TGTGCCAGCAGTCCCCAATCAGGGCCGGGCTACGAGCAGTACTTC. As protein: CASSPQSGPGYEQYF.

The chain recombines TRBV6-5 with TRBJ2-1; D call uncertain. The CDR3 covers 13 residues. CDR1 is MNHEY, CDR2 SVGAGI, per germline. V lost 8 bases to trimming and J lost 5 bases, with 13 bases between them. The DNA for the CDR3 is TGTGCCAGCGGCACACTAATGGACAATGAGCAGTTCTTC. This gives the protein CASGTLMDNEQFF.

The rearrangement links TRBV2 to TRBJ2-5; tentatively, D is TRBD1 or TRBD2 (6 bases each). The CDR3 has 15 amino acids. CDR1 is SNHLY, CDR2 FYNNEI, per germline. V was pared by 7 bases and J by 5 bases, with 20 bases between. This chain's CDR3 is CASTPGAGVGETQYF. The CDR3 DNA reads TGTGCCAGCACCCCGGGGGCAGGGGTAGGTGAGACCCAGTACTTC.

The rearrangement uses TRBV6-6 and TRBJ2-7; 8 bases align to TRBD2. Germline V gives CDR1 MNHNY, CDR2 SVGAGI (reference sequence). The CDR3 contains 15 residues. With V trimmed by 6 bases and J by 5 bases, 12 bases remained unmatched. The CDR3 here is CASSQARGGFHEQYF. The CDR3 nucleotides are TGTGCCAGCAGCCAGGCCCGGGGGGGTTTCCACGAGCAGTACTTC.

V usage is TRBV27 and J usage is TRBJ2-7, with D hard to call. Germline V gives CDR1 MNHEY, CDR2 SMNVEV (reference sequence). The CDR3 runs 15 residues. Trimming stripped 3 bases from V and 3 bases from J, with 15 bases between. The chain's CDR3 is CASSFSLQGSYEQYF. The CDR3 DNA reads TGTGCCAGCAGTTTCAGTTTGCAAGGTAGCTACGAGCAGTACTTC.

The chain joins TRBV19 to TRBJ2-5; a possible D gene is TRBD2 (5 bases). CDR1 LNHDA and CDR2 SQIVND come from the germline V gene (reference sequence). The CDR3 is 14 amino acids. V was shortened by 9 bases and J by 0 bases, with 14 bases between the two germline ends. The CDR3 reads CARRDEEYQETQYF. In DNA form, the CDR3 reads TGTGCCAGGAGGGATGAGGAGTACCAAGAGACCCAGTACTTC.

The chain has TRBV19 and TRBJ1-2, with D unclear. In germline, CDR1 is LNHDA, CDR2 SQIVND (reference sequence). Trimming removed 8 bases from V and 2 bases from J, with 12 bases in between. This CDR3 comprises 13 residues. The CDR3 loop is CASEGTANYGYTF. The CDR3 DNA sequence: TGTGCCAGTGAGGGAACGGCAAACTATGGCTACACCTTC.

This clone was seen more than once but under ten times. The chain joins TRBV19 to TRBJ1-1, with a weak D call TRBD1 (6 bases). Trimming removed 3 bases from V and 7 bases from J, with 12 bases in between. Germline lookup yields CDR1 LNHDA and CDR2 SQIVND (reference sequence). This CDR3 has 13 residues. In DNA, the CDR3 is TGTGCCAGTAGTATCGCAGGGGTTGGTGAAGCTTTCTTT. Protein: CASSIAGVGEAFF. Full variable domain (outside the CDR3, taken from reference TRBV19 and TRBJ1-1): DGGITQSPKYLFRKEGQNVTLSCEQNLNHDAMYWYRQDPGQGLRLIYYSQIVNDFQKGDIAEGYSVSREKKESFPLTVTSAQKNPTAFYLCASSIAGVGEAFFGQGTRLTVV.

The rearrangement joins TRBV5-4 to TRBJ2-7; D possibly corresponds to TRBD1 (6 bases). Per the germline V gene, CDR1 is SGHNT and CDR2 is YYREEE (reference sequence). V shed 2 bases and J shed 4 bases, with 13 bases lying between them. CDR3 size: 14 residues. The DNA for the CDR3 is TGTGCCAGCAGCTTACAGGGTGGGCCGTACGAGCAGTACTTC. Its protein is CASSLQGGPYEQYF.